A few counts support the clone carrying this T cell receptor (beta chain). This sequence may be a read error, since a much larger clone differs from it by one base. The CDR3 extends over 12 amino acids. In germline, CDR1 is SQVTM, CDR2 ANQGSEA. V was shortened by 1 base and J by 0 bases, with 3 bases between the two germline ends. Each CDR3 protein gets one entry after TCRdb re-called the 5' RACE reads with MiXCR. The sample carries a few hundred thousand distinct CDR3 sequences, around 8.8% recorded once. This record comes from a study of identical twins. The same sample was also studied in work on yellow fever vaccine responses in identical twins. According to that study: Reportedly, twins showed a vaccine T cell response that looked partly convergent and partly personalized.

Sample: CD8+ T cells sorted from blood. The gene calls are TRBV29-1 and TRBJ1-1, with D unresolved. This TCR was sampled from a young woman in good health. CDR3 sequence (DNA): TGCAGCGTTGAAGGCATGAACACTGAAGCTTTCTTT. It specifies CSVEGMNTEAFF.